This T cell receptor (beta chain) was recovered during a study of cytomegalovirus exposure and HLA in healthy donors. Across the study: Among around 170 million T cells, an earlier analysis found around 100 million unique TCR beta sequences. Overall study findings and caveats: Data from an earlier analysis indicated that most TCR beta V segments were productive either about 90% or about 30% of the time. Accurate prediction of HLA-A and HLA-B alleles (for most subjects) was reportedly achieved from TCR beta sequences. An analysis that was carried out later associated 16,951 TCR beta sequences with HLA alleles at 0.05 false discovery rate.

This clone has a handful of counts. Its target is not known. The germline V gene has CDR1 SEHNR and CDR2 FQNEAQ (reference sequence). The germline V and J ends were trimmed by 3 bases and 8 bases, with 19 bases remaining between them. The CDR3 is 15 amino acids. PCR was performed using 60 Vbeta and 13 Jbeta primers. Using immunoSEQ multiplex PCR, the repertoire was profiled, and TCRdb retains in-frame clones only, with some absent. The repertoire has 95,000 to 150,000 clones, approximately 70% of them found once; the top ten carry around 5%. This TCR was sampled from a man aged 55 to 70 in good health and CMV-seropositive. The sequenced material came from PBMCs. This chain links TRBV7-9 with TRBJ1-2, with D perhaps TRBD1 (5 bases). CDR3 in amino acids: CASSFGGGEFGGYTF. CDR3 DNA sequence: TGTGCCAGCAGCTTCGGTGGAGGGGAGTTTGGGGGCTACACCTTC.